The source of this TCR beta chain is a study of control samples from healthy donors and cancer patients. Clones were sequenced by immunoSEQ multiplex PCR, and TCRdb holds only the in-frame ones, with some missing. The sample contains approximately 160,000 clones, 91% of which appear only once. The J segment lost 3 bases and the V segment lost 4 bases, leaving 5 bases of the junction unmatched. The CDR3 totals 14 residues. Germline V gene data show CDR1 as SGHVS and CDR2 as FQNEAQ. The receptor was isolated from a woman in her thirties or forties in good health. This chain uses TRBV7-8 with TRBJ1-1, with TRBD1 matching 7 bases. The sample comprised blood. The CDR3 coding sequence is TGTGCCAGCAGCTCCAGGGGGGGGGACACTGAAGCTTTCTTT. Its translation is CASSSRGGDTEAFF.